This T cell receptor beta chain was identified during a study of T cell responses to AZD1222 COVID-19 vaccine. Study-wide results and caveats: The breadth and depth of Spike-specific TCRs increased once two AZD1222 doses had been given. Donor demographics were predominantly white British with a female majority; clonal diversity may be underestimated.

This CDR3 comprises 16 residues. Germline V gene data show CDR1 as SGHDN and CDR2 as FVKESK. V lost 0 bases and J lost 0, with 11 bases in between. For this clone: What it binds is unknown.

The data were produced by immunoSEQ multiplex PCR, yet TCRdb's version contains in-frame clones alone and is incomplete. The sample carries under 100,000 clones, 88% recorded once. The TCR comes from an adult in good health. The sequenced sample was peripheral blood, obtained on day 0 of AZD1222 vaccination. The rearrangement uses TRBV14 and TRBJ1-1; no clear D. Written as DNA, the CDR3 is TGTGCCAGCAGCCAAGATTATGGCAGGCTGAACACTGAAGCTTTCTTT. It yields the protein CASSQDYGRLNTEAFF. Looking up the rest from reference TRBV14 and TRBJ1-1 gives the full variable domain: EAGVTQFPSHSVIEKGQTVTLRCDPISGHDNLYWYRRVMGKEIKFLLHFVKESKQDESGMPNNRFLAERTGGTYSTLKVQPAELEDSGVYFCASSQDYGRLNTEAFFGQGTRLTVV.